These 8 T cell receptor beta chains originate from one sample sequenced in a study of T cell responses to AZD1222 COVID-19 vaccine. TCRdb's table, derived via immunoSEQ multiplex PCR, lists solely in-frame clones and lacks some. This table has 90,000 to 100,000 clones, approximately 88% appearing once. Specimen: peripheral blood, collected 28 days after the second AZD1222 dose. The receptors stem from an adult who received the AZD1222 COVID-19 vaccine.

The J gene is TRBJ2-1, the V gene TRBV12-3 or TRBV12-4, with 7 positions matching TRBD2. V was clipped by 11 bases and J by 5 bases; unmatched bases: 9. The CDR3 contains 13 residues. The CDR3 sequence: CAYKLSGDNEQFF. The CDR3 DNA reads as TGTGCCTATAAGTTGAGCGGGGACAATGAGCAGTTCTTC.

This clone was counted once. The chain uses TRBV3-1 (or the pseudogene TRBV3-2) and TRBJ1-6; the match to TRBD1 covers 9 bases. The CDR3 contains 15 residues. V shed 2 bases and J 7 bases; nucleotides not matched to a gene: 3. CDR1 is LGHDT and CDR2 is YNNKEL in the germline V gene (reference sequence). CDR3 nucleotides: TGTGCCAGCAGCCAACGGGACAGGGCGAATTCACCCCTCCACTTT. Amino acid sequence: CASSQRDRANSPLHF.

The V and J genes are TRBV7-7 and TRBJ2-1; 9 nucleotides line up with TRBD2. The CDR3 has 16 residues. Trimming at V came to 5 bases and at J to 9 bases, leaving 14 bases not matched to a gene. Germline CDR1 SSHAT, CDR2 FNYEAQ (reference sequence). The CDR3 nucleotides are TGTGCCAGCAGCCGAGGTGGAGCGGGGGGCGAGTCTGAGCAGTTCTTC. Residues: CASSRGGAGGESEQFF.

This clone was seen once. This chain connects TRBV11-3 to TRBJ1-3; D call uncertain. The CDR3 loop spans 13 amino acids. Trimming took off 7 bases at V and 6 bases at J, with 13 bases between the two ends. Germline V gene sequence: CDR1 SGHNT, CDR2 YENEEA. DNA for the CDR3: TGTGCCAGCACCCTTGGGGAGGAAAACACCATATATTTT. Amino acid sequence: CASTLGEENTIYF.

J is TRBJ2-1 and V is TRBV5-1; TRBD2 aligns across 10 bases. CDR1 SGHRS and CDR2 YFSETQ come from the germline V gene. V lost 4 bases and J lost 9; bases outside the gene matches: 16. This CDR3 comprises 17 residues. Here the CDR3 reads CASSGSSGASGSSEQFF. DNA for the CDR3: TGCGCCAGCAGCGGATCCTCTGGGGCTAGCGGGAGCAGTGAGCAGTTCTTC.

V gene TRBV19 combines with J gene TRBJ1-1, with a possible D match to TRBD1 (5 bases). The CDR3 has 16 residues. Germline V gene data show CDR1 as LNHDA and CDR2 as SQIVND (reference sequence). Trimming stripped 1 base from V and 5 bases from J, with 17 bases between. CDR3 protein: CASSIGTQVQRTEAFF. DNA of the CDR3: TGTGCCAGTAGTATAGGGACACAGGTACAGAGAACTGAAGCTTTCTTT. The full variable domain, completed using reference TRBV19 and TRBJ1-1, is DGGITQSPKYLFRKEGQNVTLSCEQNLNHDAMYWYRQDPGQGLRLIYYSQIVNDFQKGDIAEGYSVSREKKESFPLTVTSAQKNPTAFYLCASSIGTQVQRTEAFFGQGTRLTVV.

V is TRBV5-1 and J is TRBJ2-1, with unresolved D. V was shortened by 4 bases and J by 4 bases, with 9 bases between the two germline ends. This CDR3 region has 13 residues. Per the germline V gene, CDR1 is SGHRS and CDR2 is YFSETQ. CDR3: CASSPGIYNEQFF. The CDR3 DNA reads as TGCGCCAGCAGCCCAGGCATATACAATGAGCAGTTCTTC. The full variable domain, completed using reference TRBV5-1 and TRBJ2-1, is KAGVTQTPRYLIKTRGQQVTLSCSPISGHRSVSWYQQTPGQGLQFLFEYFSETQRNKGNFPGRFSGRQFSNSRSEMNVSTLELGDSALYLCASSPGIYNEQFFGPGTRLTVL.

This chain uses TRBV3-1 (or the pseudogene TRBV3-2) with TRBJ2-3, with TRBD2 identical over 10 bases. The germline V gene has CDR1 LGHDT and CDR2 YNNKEL (reference sequence). Trimming cost V 4 bases and J 9 bases; bases outside gene matches: 10. The CDR3 spans 15 residues. CDR3: CASSRNSGGAATQYF. As DNA, the CDR3 is TGTGCCAGCAGCCGCAACAGCGGGGGGGCCGCGACGCAGTATTTT.